These 16 T cell receptor beta chains share one sample of origin, sequenced in a study of T cells expressing NK-cell markers. TCRdb reanalyzed the 5' RACE reads and collapses them to one entry per CDR3 protein, without DNA. The ten most abundant clones cover under 7.5% of a sample with approximately 460,000 distinct CDR3 sequences. The sample consisted of blood T cells: a sorted CD56 or NKG2C T cell subset, CD4+ or CD8+ T cells, or bulk PBMC T cells (not recorded which). Source of these receptors: a woman between 18 and 70 years old in good health.

J is TRBJ2-1 and V is TRBV6-1; TCRdb's D call of TRBD2 is untestable without DNA. The CDR3 length is 15 residues. Germline CDR1 is MNHNS and CDR2 is SASEGT. CDR3 residues: CASSEGTRGDNEQFF.

J is TRBJ2-5 and V is TRBV10-3; TCRdb calls TRBD2, which cannot be checked without DNA. The V gene's germline CDR1 is ENHRY and CDR2 SYGVKD. This CDR3 has 16 residues. CDR3 sequence: CAISGTSGNWGETQYF.

The chain recombines TRBV6-5 with TRBJ2-2; TCRdb proposes TRBD2, but this gene call is untestable without DNA. The germline CDR1 and CDR2 sequences are MNHEY and SVGAGI. This CDR3 region has 12 residues. The CDR3 sequence: CGSGGQGGELFF.

The rearrangement uses TRBV7-2 and TRBJ1-1. Germline CDR1 reads SGHTA; CDR2 reads FQGNSA. The CDR3 consists of 16 residues. The CDR3 reads CASSFVGSPLNTEAFF.

This sequence joins TRBV7-3 and TRBJ2-6; TCRdb proposes TRBD1, but this gene call is untestable without DNA. The germline V gene has CDR1 SGHTA and CDR2 FQGTGA. This CDR3 spans 15 amino acids. The CDR3 spells CASSSQGTGANVLTF.

The rearrangement uses TRBV6-1 and TRBJ1-5. This CDR3 region has 13 residues. Germline lookup yields CDR1 MNHNS and CDR2 SASEGT. The CDR3 loop is CATSLLLGSPQHF.

The genes are TRBV14 and TRBJ2-3; absent DNA, TCRdb's TRBD2 call cannot be checked. CDR3 length: 17 amino acids. CDR1 and CDR2 from the germline V gene are SGHDN and FVKESK. The CDR3 sequence is CASSQVRMAGGADTQYF. The full variable domain, its missing parts supplied by reference TRBV14 and TRBJ2-3, is EAGVTQFPSHSVIEKGQTVTLRCDPISGHDNLYWYRRVMGKEIKFLLHFVKESKQDESGMPNNRFLAERTGGTYSTLKVQPAELEDSGVYFCASSQVRMAGGADTQYFGPGTRLTVL.

The chain carries TRBV12-3 or TRBV12-4 and TRBJ1-2; absent DNA, TCRdb's TRBD1 call cannot be checked. The CDR3 loop spans 13 amino acids. CDR3 sequence reads: CASTRRGAGGYTF.

V gene TRBV12-3 or TRBV12-4 combines with J gene TRBJ2-1; no DNA is available, so the TRBD1 call from TCRdb remains unchecked. The CDR3 loop spans 12 amino acids. CDR3: CASSTGAREQFF.

V usage is TRBV12-3 or TRBV12-4 and J usage is TRBJ2-1; TCRdb indicates TRBD2, and absent DNA this call remains unverified. CDR3 length equals 16 residues. The CDR3 region is CASSPPREKAYNEQFF.

The chain joins TRBV9 to TRBJ1-2; the D gene TCRdb calls, TRBD1, cannot be checked with no DNA. This CDR3 is built from 16 residues. Germline CDR1 reads SGDLS; CDR2 reads YYNGEE. The CDR3 protein is CASSAAPGSGFYGYTF.

The V call is TRBV12-3 or TRBV12-4, the J call TRBJ1-5; the TCRdb D gene call, TRBD1, has no DNA to confirm it. CDR3 size: 14 residues. The CDR3 sequence: CASSFTGRGQPQHF.

The chain uses TRBV3-1 and TRBJ2-7; TCRdb's assignment of TRBD1 cannot be checked, as there is no DNA. Germline V lookup: CDR1 LGHDT, CDR2 YNNKEL (reference sequence). CDR3 length: 13 residues. CDR3 region: CASSQGTGNEQHF.

This chain links TRBV27 with TRBJ1-1; the D gene TCRdb calls, TRBD1, cannot be checked with no DNA. This CDR3 spans 16 amino acids. The V gene's germline CDR1 is MNHEY and CDR2 SMNVEV (reference sequence). The CDR3 sequence is CASSSIGTGLNTEAFF.

The genes are TRBV7-2 and TRBJ2-3; TCRdb indicates TRBD2, and absent DNA this call remains unverified. The CDR3 is 14 amino acids. Germline V lookup: CDR1 SGHTA, CDR2 FQGNSA. CDR3 sequence: CASSPREVSDTQYF. The whole variable domain, remainder taken from reference TRBV7-2 and TRBJ2-3, is GAGVSQSPSNKVTEKGKDVELRCDPISGHTALYWYRQSLGQGLEFLIYFQGNSAPDKSGLPSDRFSAERTGGSVSTLTIQRTQQEDSAVYLCASSPREVSDTQYFGPGTRLTVL.

The rearrangement links TRBV7-9 to TRBJ1-1; TCRdb lists TRBD1, though no DNA is available to test this call. This CDR3 has 14 residues. Per the germline V gene, CDR1 is SEHNR and CDR2 is FQNEAQ (reference sequence). CDR3 amino acids: CASSLSTANPGAFF. The complete variable domain, with remaining parts taken from reference TRBV7-9 and TRBJ1-1, reads DTGVSQNPRHKITKRGQNVTFRCDPISEHNRLYWYRQTLGQGPEFLTYFQNEAQLEKSRLLSDRFSAERPKGSFSTLEIQRTEQGDSAMYLCASSLSTANPGAFFGQGTRLTVV.